Reported below is one TCR beta chain. This clonotype showed up just a few times. The specificity of this receptor is unknown. No base quality information exists; no much larger clone differs at one position. Libraries of naive CD8 T cells were built from about 20,000 to 1,000,000 sorted cells, with 10%, 30% or 50% of the purified RNA used. On a BD FACSAria II, naive CD8 T cells were FACS-sorted as CD8+CD4-CCR7+CD45RA+ and collected into RLT Plus buffer. To test detection sensitivity, Jurkat RNA equal to 9 to 10 TCR copies was added to samples of roughly 18,000-1,100,000 naive CD8 T cells. Enrichment of CD8 T cells was done with RosetteSep CD8+ T Cell Enrichment Cocktail plus Ficoll-Paque, and ACK red cell lysis came afterward. The entry originates in a study of molecular identifiers for immune sequencing clone quantification (dated by TCRdb to 2016 to 2018). Study-level background: For a replicate experiment, the RNA from either about 20,000 or 100,000 naive CD8 T cells was divided into five aliquots, and four of those aliquots went on to sequencing. The study was a methods study using CD8 T cells to benchmark molecular-identifier clustering-based TCR repertoire sequencing (MIDCIRS) and TCR RNA copy counting.

Results the study describes overall, beyond this receptor: A single cell's worth of spiked-in Jurkat TCR RNA was reported detectable even among under 1.1 million naive CD8 T cells. In CMV-specific effector cells, clones with more than 20 RNA copies accounted for over 99% of molecules, whereas in naive cells such clones accounted for under 1%. When barcode sub-clustering was omitted, TCR diversity was inflated by chimeric consensus sequences, with chimeras reaching as high as 47%. Highly expanded clone sizes could be underestimated if identical TCR molecules share a barcode. Modeling gave roughly 3 recovered TCR RNA copies per cell versus around 9.9 by digital PCR, implying roughly 29% capture efficiency. The naive libraries included spiked-in Jurkat TCR RNA (around 9 copies' worth), and this RNA is not part of the donor repertoire.

Library creation used PCR. Instrument used: Illumina HiSeq 4000. Bulk TCR libraries were made following a previously described method, with the TCR primers given in Table S5. The Qiagen AllPrep DNA/RNA kit was used to purify total RNA. Reads from multiple sequencing runs of the same library were pooled before analysis. As for how the authors treated the data: Reads were retained only if the reads had an exact TCR constant sequence, and the retained reads were trimmed to 150 nt and grouped according to their 12-nt molecular barcodes. Reads within each barcode group were sub-clustered using a 15% Levenshtein threshold, and quality-weighted consensus sequences were constructed for each RNA molecule. Non-functional sequences were filtered out, along with any lower-count sequence sitting one edit away from another sequence. On the basis of fitting two negative binomial distributions, barcode sub-clusters with fewer than 20% of the maximum read count were discarded. The public sequencing data were trimmed at Q25 with fastp and processed into clonotypes with MiXCR by TCRdb, which kept only in-frame beta chains. Rows matching on CDR3 protein sequence are summarized as one entry with the most common DNA and genes. The V and J calls were not made by the authors but by TCRdb's processing. Across this sample there are 460,000 or so distinct CDR3 sequences, with over 20% seen only once. Together, the top ten hold approximately 0.8% of the sample.

V and J are truncated by 0 bases and 6 bases respectively, leaving an intervening sequence of 8 bases. The CDR3 sequence holds 13 residues, the cysteine and phenylalanine included. Here the CDR3 DNA is all that survives: 39 bases in frame from base 1. The germline V gene provides CDR1 SGHAT and CDR2 FQNNGV. The sequenced material came from naive CD8+ T cells from blood, with Jurkat cell RNA spiked in. In the paper's terms, the cell subset or site label means: FACS-sorted CD8+CD4-CCR7+CD45RA+ naive T cells. The rearranged segments are TRBV11-2 and TRBJ1-1; the D gene is unclear. This TCR was sampled from a human donor in good health. Some libraries in this study had Jurkat cell RNA spiked in. CDR3 sequence: CASSLDPRAEAFF. The DNA sequence is given as TGTGCCAGCAGCTTAGACCCGCGGGCTGAAGCTTTCTTT.